One and the same sample provided the 23 T cell receptor beta chains below, sequenced in a study of blood T cell repertoires in COVID-19. Sequencing was performed with immunoSEQ multiplex PCR; in TCRdb, only in-frame clones are kept and a portion is missing. The data hold roughly 340,000 clones, with 90% to 95% observed a single time. The sample taken for sequencing was peripheral blood. Every receptor here comes from a woman under 30 who had recovered from COVID-19.

V gene TRBV5-6 combines with J gene TRBJ2-3; 8 nucleotides line up with TRBD2. Germline trimming cut 4 bases from V and 3 bases from J; bases unmatched to any gene: 7. Germline CDR1 and CDR2: SGHDT and YYEEEE. The CDR3 sequence is 15 residues long. Here the CDR3 DNA reads TGTGCCAGCAGCCCTGGACTAGCCTTGACAGATACGCAGTATTTT. It specifies CASSPGLALTDTQYF.

This chain uses TRBV7-8 with TRBJ2-3, with 9 bases aligning to TRBD1. V gave up 5 bases and J gave up 3 bases; unmatched junction bases: 3. The CDR3 contains 14 residues. The germline V gene encodes CDR1 SGHVS and CDR2 FQNEAQ. In DNA form, the CDR3 reads TGTGCCAGCAGCCCGGGACAGGGAACAGATACGCAGTATTTT. This encodes CASSPGQGTDTQYF. The entire variable domain, with the rest obtained from reference TRBV7-8 and TRBJ2-3, is as follows: GAGVSQSPRYKVAKRGQDVALRCDPISGHVSLFWYQQALGQGPEFLTYFQNEAQLDKSGLPSDRFFAERPEGSVSTLKIQRTQQEDSAVYLCASSPGQGTDTQYFGPGTRLTVL.

This chain joins TRBV6-5 and TRBJ1-1; 9 bases align to TRBD1. The ends lost 2 bases at V and 11 bases at J; junction bases unmatched: 15. The CDR3 totals 16 residues. Per germline, CDR1 MNHEY and CDR2 SVGAGI. The DNA of the CDR3 is TGTGCCAGCAGTTACGCCGAACCGGGACAGGGAAGCCGGGCTTTCTTT. This sequence encodes CASSYAEPGQGSRAFF.

The V and J genes are TRBV18 and TRBJ2-1; D possibly corresponds to TRBD1 (6 bases). Per the germline V gene, CDR1 is KGHSH and CDR2 is LQKENI. The CDR3 spans 15 residues. V lost 8 bases to trimming and J lost 6 bases, with 20 bases between them. CDR3 amino acids: CASTKLTGRSNEQFF. The DNA of the CDR3 is TGTGCCAGCACCAAATTAACAGGGAGAAGCAATGAGCAGTTCTTC.

Only one count was recorded for this clone. The chain carries TRBV6-2 or TRBV6-3 and TRBJ2-7; tentatively, D is TRBD1 (5 bases). This CDR3 comprises 13 residues. Germline V lookup: CDR1 MNHEY, CDR2 SVGEGT. V lost 6 bases and J lost 0, with 9 bases in between. The CDR3 region has the DNA TGTGCCAGCAGCCCGACAGTCTCCTACGAGCAGTACGTC. Its protein is CASSPTVSYEQYV.

J is TRBJ2-7 and V is TRBV28; a weak D match, TRBD2 (5 bases). The CDR3 covers 13 residues. The germline V gene encodes CDR1 MDHEN and CDR2 SYDVKM. Trimming took 5 bases from V and 4 from J, leaving 12 bases between them. The CDR3 loop is CASSHPQRYEQYV. Written as DNA, the CDR3 is TGTGCCAGCAGTCACCCCCAGCGGTACGAGCAGTACGTC.

The chain uses TRBV18 and TRBJ1-4; D remains ambiguous. The CDR3 sequence is 14 residues long. Germline CDR1 KGHSH, CDR2 LQKENI. Trimming stripped 3 bases from V and 0 bases from J, with 5 bases between. The CDR3 reads CASSPPSTNEKLFF. CDR3 in DNA: TGTGCCAGCTCACCCCCCTCAACTAATGAAAAACTGTTTTTT.

The chain joins TRBV7-2 to TRBJ1-1; a possible D gene is TRBD1 (5 bases). Trimming stripped 4 bases from V and 1 base from J, with 13 bases between. CDR3 length: 15 residues. CDR1 is SGHTA, CDR2 FQGNSA, per germline. CDR3 nucleotides: TGTGCCAGCAGCTCACCGGACAAACCGAACACTGAAGCTTTCTTT. Encoded protein: CASSSPDKPNTEAFF.

This chain uses TRBV6-5 with TRBJ1-1; 7 bases map to TRBD1. The trim removed 2 bases at V and 1 base at J, leaving 4 bases unmatched. Germline V gene sequence: CDR1 MNHEY, CDR2 SVGAGI. The CDR3 runs to 15 residues. CDR3: CASSYAGQRNTEAFF. The DNA for the CDR3 is TGTGCCAGCAGTTACGCGGGACAGAGGAACACTGAAGCTTTCTTT.

This clone has more than one count but fewer than ten. The chain employs TRBV30 and TRBJ1-1; D is undetermined. The ends were cut back, 3 bases at V and 4 bases at J, with 27 bases in the middle. Per germline, CDR1 GTSNPN and CDR2 SVGIG (reference sequence). The CDR3 has 18 residues. The CDR3 nucleotides read TGTGCCTGGAGCTCGCGCGGAGCCCTTGTTGGATTAGGCACTGAAGCTTTCTTT. This gives the protein CAWSSRGALVGLGTEAFF.

The chain combines TRBV11-3 with TRBJ2-3; D is uncertain. This CDR3 region has 14 residues. V gave up 0 bases and J gave up 2 bases, with 6 bases separating them. CDR1 and CDR2 (germline): SGHNT, YENEEA. The chain's CDR3 is CASSLDSNTDTQYF. In DNA form, the CDR3 reads TGTGCCAGCAGCTTAGATAGCAACACAGATACGCAGTATTTT.

The CDR3 nucleotides read TGTGCCAGCAGTCCGGGACAGCTCCTTGGCTACACCTTC. Residues: CASSPGQLLGYTF. This chain joins TRBV12-3 or TRBV12-4 and TRBJ1-2; 7 bases fit TRBD1. V lost 5 bases and J lost 7; bases outside the gene matches: 7. The CDR3 contains 13 residues.

The CDR3 DNA reads as TGTGCCAGCAGCGCTAGCTTTGGGGAGACCCAGTACTTC. Amino acids: CASSASFGETQYF. This chain connects TRBV7-2 to TRBJ2-5; perhaps TRBD2 as D (5 bases). The CDR3 runs 13 residues. Germline loops: CDR1 SGHTA, CDR2 FQGNSA. Trimming took 5 bases from V and 5 from J, leaving 12 bases between them.

The V call is TRBV18, the J call TRBJ1-2, with unresolved D. Germline assignment: CDR1 KGHSH and CDR2 LQKENI. The length of the CDR3 is 16 residues. V was pared by 0 bases and J by 2 bases, with 13 bases between. In DNA, the CDR3 is TGTGCCAGCTCACCACCCCTGGCTCCCTCGAACTATGGCTACACCTTC. Its translation: CASSPPLAPSNYGYTF.

The chain is built from TRBV7-9 and TRBJ2-1; D perhaps matches TRBD1 (5 bases). The germline V gene has CDR1 SEHNR and CDR2 FQNEAQ (reference sequence). Trimming left V 3 bases short and J 8 bases short, with 17 bases between. The CDR3 has 15 residues. The DNA for the CDR3 is TGTGCCAGCAGCTTTTTCCAGGGATTTACCGATGAGCAGTTCTTC. It specifies CASSFFQGFTDEQFF.

The table lists this clone with a count of one. This chain connects TRBV5-8 to TRBJ1-4; TRBD1 might be the D (6 bases). The V end lost 0 bases, the J end lost 10 bases, and 16 bases lay between the germline ends. Germline V gene lookup returns CDR1 SGHTS and CDR2 YDEGEE. CDR3 length equals 15 residues. Here the CDR3 DNA reads TGTGCCAGCAGCTTGGTTGGCAGGGGCCACGGAAAACTGTTTTTT. Translated, it gives CASSLVGRGHGKLFF.

The V call is TRBV25-1, the J call TRBJ1-4; no reliable D call. The CDR3 is 11 residues long. V was shortened by 1 base and J by 10 bases, with 4 bases between the two germline ends. The germline V gene has CDR1 MGHDK and CDR2 SYGVNS. Here the CDR3 reads CASSESVKLFF. CDR3 nucleotide sequence: TGTGCCAGCAGTGAATCGGTAAAACTGTTTTTT.

The chain combines TRBV5-5 with TRBJ2-1, with a weak D call TRBD2 (6 bases). Germline lookup yields CDR1 SGHKS and CDR2 YYEKEE (reference sequence). This CDR3 comprises 14 residues. V lost 0 bases and J 4 bases, leaving 8 bases between the germline ends. The CDR3 coding sequence is TGTGCCAGCAGCTTGGGGGGACTTTACAATGAGCAGTTCTTC. Translating it yields CASSLGGLYNEQFF.

This clone was seen just once. The genes are TRBV7-5 and TRBJ2-7; TRBD2, the table's D call, was not compared with the DNA. TRBV7-5 has pseudogene status. The CDR3 is 18 amino acids. The CDR3 is CARSLPPTSGSFPYEQYV. CDR3 nucleotide sequence: TGTGCCAGAAGCTTACCCCCGACTAGCGGGTCCTTCCCCTACGAGCAGTACGTC.

The CDR3 DNA is TGTGCCAGCAGCTTATTGAGGGATTGGACCGGGGAGCTGTTTTTT. It yields the protein CASSLLRDWTGELFF. The rearrangement joins TRBV7-9 to TRBJ2-2, with D possibly TRBD2 on 5 matching bases. Per germline, CDR1 SEHNR and CDR2 FQNEAQ (reference sequence). The CDR3 spans 15 residues. V lost 2 bases, J lost 5 bases, and 12 bases lay in between.

The chain couples TRBV9 to TRBJ2-3, with D unclear. The CDR3 totals 13 residues. Germline assignment: CDR1 SGDLS and CDR2 YYNGEE. V shed 5 bases and J shed 1 base, with 8 bases lying between them. CDR3 nucleotides: TGTGCCAGCAGGCCGGTGGGCACAGATACGCAGTATTTT. Encoded protein: CASRPVGTDTQYF.

This sequence joins TRBV5-4 and TRBJ2-3; the D gene is possibly TRBD2 (5 bases). The CDR3 contains 11 residues. Per germline, CDR1 SGHNT and CDR2 YYREEE (reference sequence). With 4 bases removed from V and 6 bases from J, the gap between germline ends came to 6 bases. The CDR3: CASSERDTQYF. DNA for the CDR3: TGTGCCAGCAGCGAGCGGGATACGCAGTATTTT.

The chain combines TRBV30 with TRBJ1-1; TRBD1 might be the D (6 bases). CDR1 is GTSNPN and CDR2 is SVGIG in the germline V gene (reference sequence). The CDR3 runs to 13 residues. V lost 4 bases and J lost 0, with 9 bases in between. The DNA for the CDR3 is TGTGCCTGGATACAGGGAGTGAACACTGAAGCTTTCTTT. It encodes CAWIQGVNTEAFF. Together with reference TRBV30 and TRBJ1-1, the CDR3 gives the full variable domain: SQTIHQWPATLVQPVGSPLSLECTVEGTSNPNLYWYRQAAGRGLQLLFYSVGIGQISSEVPQNLSASRPQDRQFILSSKKLLLSDSGFYLCAWIQGVNTEAFFGQGTRLTVV.